This T cell receptor (beta chain) originates from a study of T cell responses to AZD1222 COVID-19 vaccine. Study-level information: Pooling covered second doses at about 4 or about 12 weeks. Study results and caveats: Unmutated variant regions are reportedly targeted by nearly half of spike-specific TCRs. The study identified only six AZD1222 recipients as seropositive at baseline. Donors were chiefly white British, with a greater number of females, and clonal diversity was perhaps underestimated.

Profiled with immunoSEQ multiplex PCR; TCRdb holds only in-frame clones, not every one. The table includes some 100,000 clones, around nine tenths detected once. The CDR3 consists of 13 residues. V lost 4 bases and J lost 9; bases outside the gene matches: 6. Germline lookup yields CDR1 GTSNPN and CDR2 SVGIG (reference sequence). Regarding this clone: What it binds is not known.

The TCR originated in an adult in good health. The chain couples TRBV30 to TRBJ1-6; TRBD1 matches 7 bases. Here the sequenced sample was peripheral blood, taken on day 0 of AZD1222 vaccination. Here the CDR3 DNA reads TGTGCCTGGACCGACAGGGCGGTTTCACCCCTCCACTTT. This codes for CAWTDRAVSPLHF. Full variable domain (remainder filled in from reference TRBV30 and TRBJ1-6): SQTIHQWPATLVQPVGSPLSLECTVEGTSNPNLYWYRQAAGRGLQLLFYSVGIGQISSEVPQNLSASRPQDRQFILSSKKLLLSDSGFYLCAWTDRAVSPLHFGNGTRLTVT.